This T cell receptor (beta chain) was sequenced in a study of blood T cell repertoires in COVID-19. Study background: PBMCs, B-cell-depleted T cells, or T cells were the source of the cDNA or gDNA that made up the material.

Under the authors' procedure: Reference gene primer amplification gave nucleated cell count estimates. Clones were sequenced by immunoSEQ multiplex PCR, and TCRdb holds only the in-frame ones, with some missing. V, J and clone size were drawn from that table, and D and trimming were deduced from the DNA. The profile covers 150,000 to 200,000 clones, with 88% appearing a single time and approximately 9% taken by the ten largest. Cohorts were assigned according to the clinical history that participants reported. Notes on this clone: Compared with germline, one end of the junction differs, possibly owing to a read error.

The germline CDR1 and CDR2 sequences are SSHAT and FNYEAQ (reference sequence). The CDR3 has 14 residues. The J gene is TRBJ2-5, the V gene TRBV7-7; D may be TRBD2 (5 bases). The receptor was isolated from a woman under 30 who had recovered from COVID-19. Sequencing was performed on PBMCs or T cells enriched from blood (not recorded which). The CDR3 loop reads CASSLTGIQETQYF. CDR3 DNA sequence: TGTGCTAGCAGCCTGACCGGGATCCAAGAGACCCAGTACTTC.